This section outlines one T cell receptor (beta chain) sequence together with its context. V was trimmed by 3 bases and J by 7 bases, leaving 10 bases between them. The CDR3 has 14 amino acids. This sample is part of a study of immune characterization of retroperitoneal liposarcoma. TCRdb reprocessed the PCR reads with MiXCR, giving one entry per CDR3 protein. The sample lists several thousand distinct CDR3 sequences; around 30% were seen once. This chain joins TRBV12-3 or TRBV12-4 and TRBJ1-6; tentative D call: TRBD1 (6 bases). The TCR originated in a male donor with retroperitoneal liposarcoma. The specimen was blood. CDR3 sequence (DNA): TGTGCCAGCAGTTTTCGGGACACGAATTCACCCCTCCACTTT. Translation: CASSFRDTNSPLHF.